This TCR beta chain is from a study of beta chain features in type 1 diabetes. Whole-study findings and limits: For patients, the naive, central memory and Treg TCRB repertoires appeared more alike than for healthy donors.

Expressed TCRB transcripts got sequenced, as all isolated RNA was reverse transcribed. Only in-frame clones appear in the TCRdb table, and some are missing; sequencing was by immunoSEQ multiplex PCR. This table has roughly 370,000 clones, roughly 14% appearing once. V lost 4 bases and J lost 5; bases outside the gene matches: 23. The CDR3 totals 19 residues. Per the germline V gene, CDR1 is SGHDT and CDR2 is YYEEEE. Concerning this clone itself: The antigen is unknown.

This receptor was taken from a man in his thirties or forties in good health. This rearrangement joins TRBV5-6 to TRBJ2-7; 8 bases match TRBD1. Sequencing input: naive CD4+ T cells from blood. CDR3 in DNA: TGTGCCAGCAGCCTATCCCCTAGGTCCGGGACAGGCTTTCTGAACGAGCAGTACGTC. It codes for CASSLSPRSGTGFLNEQYV.